The 14 T cell receptor beta chains presented below share a single source sample, sequenced in a study of identical twins. TCRdb reanalysed the 5' RACE reads using MiXCR and keeps one entry per CDR3 protein. The table shows hundreds of thousands of distinct CDR3 sequences, with 12% occurring only once. This same sample was also part of a study on yellow fever vaccine responses in identical twins.

Sequenced input: CD8+ T cells sorted from blood. These receptors were collected from a woman aged 18 to 35 in good health.

The rearrangement uses TRBV11-2 and TRBJ2-2, with a weak D call TRBD1 (6 bases). Looked up from germline, CDR1 is SGHAT and CDR2 is FQNNGV. The CDR3 extends over 15 amino acids. Trimming took off 1 base at V and 1 base at J, with 7 bases between the two ends. The CDR3 region has the DNA TGTGCCAGCAGCTTAGGGGGACAGAACACCGGGGAGCTGTTTTTT. Its protein product is CASSLGGQNTGELFF.

There are a few counts of this clonotype. This CDR3 reads CASSPPAVSSYEQYF. CDR3 bases: TGTGCCAGCAGCCCCCCCGCGGTTAGCTCCTACGAGCAGTACTTC. This chain uses TRBV7-9 with TRBJ2-7; D remains ambiguous. The germline gives CDR1 SEHNR, CDR2 FQNEAQ (reference sequence). V gave up 5 bases and J gave up 0 bases, with 14 bases separating them. This CDR3 is built from 15 residues.

This clonotype was picked up a small number of times. The CDR3 DNA reads TGTGCCAGCAGCTTAGGAGGGGCGCTTGCGGGGACAGAGACCCAGTACTTC. It is translated as CASSLGGALAGTETQYF. This rearrangement joins TRBV7-9 to TRBJ2-5; perhaps TRBD2 as D (6 bases). Germline V gene data show CDR1 as SEHNR and CDR2 as FQNEAQ (reference sequence). This CDR3 is built from 17 residues. V lost 1 base and J lost 4, with 19 bases in between.

The rearrangement joins TRBV27 to TRBJ1-1, with D hard to call. Deletions cut 4 bases from V and 7 bases from J, with 7 bases between. CDR1 is MNHEY, CDR2 SMNVEV, per germline (reference sequence). The CDR3 contains 11 residues. The CDR3 DNA reads TGTGCCAGCAGTTCGGGCCTTGAAGCTTTCTTT. This encodes CASSSGLEAFF.

In nucleotides, the CDR3 is TGTGCCAGCAGTTTAATCAGTCCGGGTTATAATTCACCCCTCCACTTT. It codes for CASSLISPGYNSPLHF. The V call is TRBV27, the J call TRBJ1-6; D not certain. Trimming removed 2 bases at V and 4 bases at J, with 12 bases between. CDR3 size: 16 residues. Germline CDR1 reads MNHEY; CDR2 reads SMNVEV (reference sequence).

With regard to this clonotype: Being one base from a much bigger clone, this may be a read error. The V gene is TRBV7-8, the J gene TRBJ2-5, with D possibly being TRBD2 (5 bases). The CDR3 loop spans 15 amino acids. In germline, CDR1 is SGHVS, CDR2 FQNEAQ. Between the trimmed V and J ends, which lost 5 bases and 2 bases, there was a span of 15 bases. The DNA of the CDR3 is TGTGCCAGCAGCCCTAATCCCGGGGTACAAGAGACCCAGTACTTC. Translated, it gives CASSPNPGVQETQYF.

The chain recombines TRBV2 with TRBJ2-7; D may match TRBD1 or TRBD2 (5 bases each). V was trimmed by 3 bases and J by 4 bases, leaving 13 bases between them. This CDR3 is built from 14 residues. Germline V gene sequence: CDR1 SNHLY, CDR2 FYNNEI. The CDR3, as DNA: TGTGCCAGCAGTGATCTTGGGGGACCTTACGAGCAGTACTTC. It yields the protein CASSDLGGPYEQYF.

The V and J genes are TRBV5-1 and TRBJ2-1; 8 bases are a match to TRBD2. The germline CDR1 and CDR2 sequences are SGHRS and YFSETQ. V was pared by 1 base and J by 4 bases, with 4 bases of the junction left unmatched. This CDR3 comprises 15 residues. The CDR3 spells CASSLLASGYNEQFF. CDR3 bases: TGCGCCAGCAGCTTGTTGGCTAGCGGGTACAATGAGCAGTTCTTC. The whole variable domain, remainder taken from reference TRBV5-1 and TRBJ2-1, is KAGVTQTPRYLIKTRGQQVTLSCSPISGHRSVSWYQQTPGQGLQFLFEYFSETQRNKGNFPGRFSGRQFSNSRSEMNVSTLELGDSALYLCASSLLASGYNEQFFGPGTRLTVL.

The chain is built from TRBV20-1 and TRBJ1-1, with a tentative D call TRBD1 (5 bases). V was cut by 5 bases and J by 3 bases, with 13 bases left in between. Per germline, CDR1 DFQATT and CDR2 SNEGSKA (reference sequence). The CDR3 totals 13 residues. The CDR3 sequence is CSASGTTDTEAFF. CDR3 sequence (DNA): TGCAGTGCTTCCGGGACCACGGACACTGAAGCTTTCTTT.

This clonotype was observed a few times. The chain has TRBV20-1 and TRBJ2-1, with D maybe TRBD2 (5 bases). CDR1 and CDR2 from the germline V gene are DFQATT and SNEGSKA (reference sequence). CDR3 length equals 15 residues. The V gene lost 0 bases and the J gene lost 3 bases, with 12 bases spanning the gap. CDR3 sequence reads: CSAREGFRDYNEQFF. Written as DNA, the CDR3 is TGCAGTGCTAGAGAGGGGTTTCGGGACTACAATGAGCAGTTCTTC.

V and J are TRBV11-2 and TRBJ2-5; tentatively, D is TRBD1 or TRBD2 (5 bases each). V was clipped by 6 bases and J by 2 bases, with 13 bases between them. Germline assignment: CDR1 SGHAT and CDR2 FQNNGV. The CDR3 contains 14 residues. The CDR3 region is CASRPQGAQETQYF. CDR3 coding DNA: TGTGCCAGCAGGCCGCAGGGAGCACAAGAGACCCAGTACTTC.

The chain uses TRBV6-1 and TRBJ2-6, with a weak D call TRBD1 (6 bases). This CDR3 region has 18 residues. Germline assignment: CDR1 MNHNS and CDR2 SASEGT. The V end lost 6 bases, the J end lost 0 bases, and 18 bases lay between the germline ends. CDR3 sequence: CASSRPGASLSGANVLTF. As DNA, the CDR3 is TGTGCCAGCAGCCGTCCAGGGGCCTCTCTCTCTGGGGCCAACGTCCTGACTTTC.

This chain connects TRBV2 to TRBJ2-5, with unresolved D. CDR1 and CDR2 from the germline V gene are SNHLY and FYNNEI. The V and J ends lost 8 bases and 0 bases respectively, with 13 bases between them. The CDR3 length is 14 residues. The CDR3 reads CASRGPPYQETQYF. CDR3 in DNA: TGTGCCAGCCGAGGACCGCCCTACCAAGAGACCCAGTACTTC.

The chain has TRBV20-1 and TRBJ2-5, with D hard to call. The CDR3 spans 14 residues. Germline V gene sequence: CDR1 DFQATT, CDR2 SNEGSKA (reference sequence). V gave up 0 bases and J gave up 6 bases, with 14 bases separating them. The CDR3 loop reads CSARDPDSYQTQYF. CDR3 bases: TGCAGTGCTAGAGATCCCGACTCCTACCAGACCCAGTACTTC.